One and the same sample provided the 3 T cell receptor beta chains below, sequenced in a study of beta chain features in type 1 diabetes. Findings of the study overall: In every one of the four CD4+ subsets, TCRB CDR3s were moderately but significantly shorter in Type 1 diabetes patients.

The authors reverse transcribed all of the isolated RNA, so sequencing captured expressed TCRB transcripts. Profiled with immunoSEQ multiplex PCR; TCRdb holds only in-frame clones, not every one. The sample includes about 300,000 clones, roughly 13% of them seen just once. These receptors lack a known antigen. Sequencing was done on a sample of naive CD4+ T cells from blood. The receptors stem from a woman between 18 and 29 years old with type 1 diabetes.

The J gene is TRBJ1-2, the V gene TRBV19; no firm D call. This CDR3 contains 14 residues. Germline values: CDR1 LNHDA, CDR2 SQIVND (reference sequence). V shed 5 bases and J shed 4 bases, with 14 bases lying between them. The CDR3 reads CASSWAGELYGYTF. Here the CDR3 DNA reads TGTGCCAGTAGTTGGGCAGGTGAACTCTATGGCTACACCTTC.

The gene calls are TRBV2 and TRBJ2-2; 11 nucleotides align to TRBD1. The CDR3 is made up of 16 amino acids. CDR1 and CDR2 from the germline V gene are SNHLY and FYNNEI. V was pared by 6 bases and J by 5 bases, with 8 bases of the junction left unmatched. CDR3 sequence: CASRGQGEMRTGELFF. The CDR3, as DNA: TGTGCCAGCAGGGGACAGGGGGAGATGAGGACCGGGGAGCTGTTTTTT. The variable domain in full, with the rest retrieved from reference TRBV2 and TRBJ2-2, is EPEVTQTPSHQVTQMGQEVILRCVPISNHLYFYWYRQILGQKVEFLVSFYNNEISEKSEIFDDQFSVERPDGSNFTLKIRSTKLEDSAMYFCASRGQGEMRTGELFFGEGSRLTVL.

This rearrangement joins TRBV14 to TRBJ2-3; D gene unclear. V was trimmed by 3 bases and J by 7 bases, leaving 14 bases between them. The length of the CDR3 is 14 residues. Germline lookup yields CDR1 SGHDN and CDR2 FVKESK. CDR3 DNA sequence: TGTGCCAGCAGCCAGCCACCGGGTGACTATACGCAGTATTTT. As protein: CASSQPPGDYTQYF.